This T cell receptor beta chain came from a study of cytomegalovirus exposure and HLA in healthy donors. Study results and limitations: Subsequent analysis found a tendency for first-cohort TCR clusters to co-occur within the 120 or so validation repertoires. For cytomegalovirus status, the classifier reportedly gave diagnoses with high specificity and sensitivity. Whilst most TCR sequences proved rare, a subset of public TCRs occurred across many donors. In vitro data verified three CMV-associated chains as specific for CMV antigens.

Points on this clone: Its specificity is not known.

Measured with immunoSEQ multiplex PCR; TCRdb has only the in-frame clones, and not every one. Here the sample spans roughly 62,000 clones, just under 95% being singletons. CDR1 and CDR2 (germline): SQVTM, ANQGSEA. The CDR3 covers 10 residues. V is TRBV29-1 and J is TRBJ2-7; D not resolved. The end of the DNA is better explained by TRBJ2-1, so the J call may be wrong. The sequenced material came from PBMCs. The source is a man aged 18-30 years in good health and CMV-seronegative. CDR3 bases: TGCAGCGTTCTAGGTTCTGAGCAGTTCTTC. It yields the protein CSVLGSEQFF.